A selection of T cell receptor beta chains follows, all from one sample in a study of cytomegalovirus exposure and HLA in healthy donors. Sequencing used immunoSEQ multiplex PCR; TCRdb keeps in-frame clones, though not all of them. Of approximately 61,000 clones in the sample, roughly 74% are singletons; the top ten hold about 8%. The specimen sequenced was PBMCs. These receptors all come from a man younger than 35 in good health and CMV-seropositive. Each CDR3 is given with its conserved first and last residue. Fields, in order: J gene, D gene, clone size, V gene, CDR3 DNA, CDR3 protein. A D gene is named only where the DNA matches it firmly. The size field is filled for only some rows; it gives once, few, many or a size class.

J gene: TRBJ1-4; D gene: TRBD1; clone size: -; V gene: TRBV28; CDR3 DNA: TGTGCCAGCGGCAGCAGGGGGCCTGAAAAACTGTTTTTT; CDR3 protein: CASGSRGPEKLFF
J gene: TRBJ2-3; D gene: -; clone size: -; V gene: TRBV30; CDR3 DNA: TGTGCCTGGAGGCGACAGAGCACAGATACGCAGTATTTT; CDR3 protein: CAWRRQSTDTQYF
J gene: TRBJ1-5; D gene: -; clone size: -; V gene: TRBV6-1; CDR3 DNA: TGTGCCAGCAGTGAAGGGCCCATCAGGAATCAGCCCCAGCATTTT; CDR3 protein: CASSEGPIRNQPQHF
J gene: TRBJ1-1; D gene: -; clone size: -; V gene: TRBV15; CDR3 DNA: TGTGCCACCAGCAGACAGGGAACCCCGCTGCCTGAAGCTTTCTTT; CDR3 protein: CATSRQGTPLPEAFF
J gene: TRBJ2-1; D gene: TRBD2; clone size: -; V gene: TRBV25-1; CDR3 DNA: TGTGCCAGCAGTCCACCTAGCGGGAGGGCCAATGAGCAGTTCTTC; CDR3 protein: CASSPPSGRANEQFF
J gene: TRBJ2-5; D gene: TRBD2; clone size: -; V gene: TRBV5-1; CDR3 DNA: TGCGCCAGCAGCGGCGGGACTAGCGGGTATGAGACCCAGTACTTC; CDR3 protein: CASSGGTSGYETQYF
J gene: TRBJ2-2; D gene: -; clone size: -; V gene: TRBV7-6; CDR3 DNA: TGTGCCAGCAGCTTATCGGTCGGGGAGCTGTTTTTT; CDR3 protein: CASSLSVGELFF
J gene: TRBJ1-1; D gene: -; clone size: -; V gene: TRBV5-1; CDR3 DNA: TGCGCCAGCAGGGCGGGTTCCACTGAAGCTTTCTTT; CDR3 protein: CASRAGSTEAFF
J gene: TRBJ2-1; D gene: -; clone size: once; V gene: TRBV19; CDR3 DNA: TGTGCCAGTACCCGGGGGGCAAGCTCCTACAATGAGCAGTTCTTC; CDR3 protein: CASTRGASSYNEQFF
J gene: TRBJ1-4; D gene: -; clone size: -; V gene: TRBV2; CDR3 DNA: TGTGCCAGCAGTCACGGACGGACTCAGGAGGAAAAACTGTTTTTT; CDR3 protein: CASSHGRTQEEKLFF
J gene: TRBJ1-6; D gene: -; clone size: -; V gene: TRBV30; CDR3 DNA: TGTGCCTGGAGTGTCGAGAGGGTGGGACCCCTCCACTTT; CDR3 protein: CAWSVERVGPLHF
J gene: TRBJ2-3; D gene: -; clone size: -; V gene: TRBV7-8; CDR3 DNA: TGTGCCAGCAGCACTCGCGGGGATACGCAGTATTTT; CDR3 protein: CASSTRGDTQYF
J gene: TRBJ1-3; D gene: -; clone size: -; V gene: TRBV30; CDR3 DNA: TGTGCCTGGGAAAACTGGATTGACAGCGACTCTGGAAACACCATATATTTT; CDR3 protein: CAWENWIDSDSGNTIYF
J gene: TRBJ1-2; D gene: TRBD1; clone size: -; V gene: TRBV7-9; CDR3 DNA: TGTGCCAGCAGTTTGGGACAGGCCCTTTTCTATGGCTACACCTTC; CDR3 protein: CASSLGQALFYGYTF
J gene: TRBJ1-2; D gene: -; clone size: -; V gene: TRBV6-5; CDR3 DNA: TGTGCCAGCAGTTACAACAGGTTCTATGGCTACACCTTC; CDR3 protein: CASSYNRFYGYTF
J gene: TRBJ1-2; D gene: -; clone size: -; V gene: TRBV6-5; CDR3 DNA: TGTGCCTCCACAGGGAGCGACTATGGCTACACCTTC; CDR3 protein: CASTGSDYGYTF
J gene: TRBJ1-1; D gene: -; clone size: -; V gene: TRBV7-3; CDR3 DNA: TGTGCCAGCAGCCCACAGGAGGGAAGCACTGAAGCTTTCTTT; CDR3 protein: CASSPQEGSTEAFF
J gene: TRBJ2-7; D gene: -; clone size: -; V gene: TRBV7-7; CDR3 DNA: TGTGCTAGCAGCCCCCGTCAGGGTGCCAACGAGCAGTACTTC; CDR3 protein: CASSPRQGANEQYF
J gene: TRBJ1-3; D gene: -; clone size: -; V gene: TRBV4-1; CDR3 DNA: TGCGCCAGCAGCCAAGGGCAGGGGAACGGAAACACCATATATTTT; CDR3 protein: CASSQGQGNGNTIYF
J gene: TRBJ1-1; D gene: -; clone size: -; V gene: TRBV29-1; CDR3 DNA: TGCAGCGTTGAAGCTAATCGGGGGGCTGGGACTGAAGCTTTCTTT; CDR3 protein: CSVEANRGAGTEAFF
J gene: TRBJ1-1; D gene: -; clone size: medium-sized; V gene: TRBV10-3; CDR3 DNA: TGTGCCATCAGCGAACAGGGAAACACTGAAGCTTTCTTT; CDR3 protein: CAISEQGNTEAFF
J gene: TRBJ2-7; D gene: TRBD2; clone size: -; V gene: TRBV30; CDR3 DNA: TGTGCCTGGCGTCCGCGGGGGGGAGAGCAGTACTTC; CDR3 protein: CAWRPRGGEQYF
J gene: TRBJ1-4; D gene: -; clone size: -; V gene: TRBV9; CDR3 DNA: TGTGCCAGCAGCGCCCGGGGGGGAGATGAAAAACTGTTTTTT; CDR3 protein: CASSARGGDEKLFF
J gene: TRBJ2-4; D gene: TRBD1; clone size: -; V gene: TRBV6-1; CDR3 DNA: TGTGCCAGCAGTGACGGACAGGGGGTAAACATTCAGTACTTC; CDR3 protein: CASSDGQGVNIQYF
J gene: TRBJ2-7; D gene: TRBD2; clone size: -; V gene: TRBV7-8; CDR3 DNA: TGTGCCAGCAGCTTAGAGCTCGGGGGGAACGAGCAGTACTTC; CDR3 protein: CASSLELGGNEQYF
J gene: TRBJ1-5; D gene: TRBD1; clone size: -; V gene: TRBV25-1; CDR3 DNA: TGTGCCAGCAGGGGGGGACAGGGAAGGTACCAGCCCCAGCATTTT; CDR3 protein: CASRGGQGRYQPQHF
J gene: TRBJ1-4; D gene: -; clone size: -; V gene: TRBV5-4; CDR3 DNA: TGTGCCAGCAGCCAAGACCCGAGCGGCGAAAAACTGTTTTTT; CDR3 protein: CASSQDPSGEKLFF
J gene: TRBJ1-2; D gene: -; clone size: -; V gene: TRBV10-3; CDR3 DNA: TGTGCCATCACCACAGACTATGGCTACACCTTC; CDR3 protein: CAITTDYGYTF
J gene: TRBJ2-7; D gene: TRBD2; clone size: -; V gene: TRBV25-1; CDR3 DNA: TGTGCCAGCAGTGATACTAGCGGGAGGGGGAGCTCCTACGAGCAGTACTTC; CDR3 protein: CASSDTSGRGSSYEQYF
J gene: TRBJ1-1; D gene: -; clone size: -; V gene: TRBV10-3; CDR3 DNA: TGTGCCAGGGGGCAGACGAACACTGAAGCTTTCTTT; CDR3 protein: CARGQTNTEAFF
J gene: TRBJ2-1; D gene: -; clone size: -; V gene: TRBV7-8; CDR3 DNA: TGTGCCAGCAGCTTACGACTAGGGTCCTACAATGAGCAGTTCTTC; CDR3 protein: CASSLRLGSYNEQFF
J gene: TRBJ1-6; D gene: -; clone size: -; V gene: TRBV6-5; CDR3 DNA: TGTGCCAGCAGTTACTCCGACAGTTCCCTTTCACCCCTCCACTTT; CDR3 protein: CASSYSDSSLSPLHF
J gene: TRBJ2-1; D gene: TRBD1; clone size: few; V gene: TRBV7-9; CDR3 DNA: TGTGCCAGCAGCTTAAGACAGGGAGCCTACAATGAGCAGTTCTTC; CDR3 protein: CASSLRQGAYNEQFF
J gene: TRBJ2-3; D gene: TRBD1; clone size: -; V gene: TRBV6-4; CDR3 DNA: TGTGCCAGCAGTGAGGACAGGGACACAGATACGCAGTATTTT; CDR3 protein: CASSEDRDTDTQYF
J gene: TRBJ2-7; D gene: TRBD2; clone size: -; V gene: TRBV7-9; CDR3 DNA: TGTGCCAGCAGCGGTTGGACTAGTTCCTCCGAGCAGTACTTC; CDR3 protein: CASSGWTSSSEQYF
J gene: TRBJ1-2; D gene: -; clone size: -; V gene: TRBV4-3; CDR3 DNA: TGCGCCAGCAGCCCGATCTTTTTACAGGCTAACTATGGCTACACCTTC; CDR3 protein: CASSPIFLQANYGYTF
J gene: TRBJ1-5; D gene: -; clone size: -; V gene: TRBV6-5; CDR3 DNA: TGTGCCAGCAGCTCTTTCGAGGATCAGCCCCAGCATTTT; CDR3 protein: CASSSFEDQPQHF
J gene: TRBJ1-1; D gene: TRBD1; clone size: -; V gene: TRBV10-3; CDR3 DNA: TGTGCCATCAGTGACGGACAGGGAGTCACTGAAGCTTTCTTT; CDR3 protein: CAISDGQGVTEAFF